This T cell receptor (beta chain) was found in a study of shared clonotypes between healthy human individuals. The study, taken as a whole, reports: Naive subsets usually exceeded memory subsets in estimated richness.

In regard to this clone: Its specificity is not known.

Genomic DNA from each subset was divided evenly over several immunoSEQ plates. Sequenced by immunoSEQ multiplex PCR; TCRdb stores in-frame clones only, minus some. The sample holds 2,500,000 or so clones, 90% to 95% seen once. V was pared by 5 bases and J by 7 bases, with 8 bases of the junction left unmatched. The CDR3 covers 14 residues. Germline CDR1 SEHNR, CDR2 FQNEAQ (reference sequence). The chain joins TRBV7-9 to TRBJ1-5; 7 bases map to TRBD1. The sequencing input was naive CD4+ T cells from PBMCs. Specified subset: CD45RA+ positively selected. The sequence was obtained from a man younger than 35 in good health. Some clones in this sample may be carry-over from other donors' samples. The CDR3 nucleotides are TGTGCCAGCAGCCCAGGGGGGCCGGGGCAGCCCCAGCATTTT. This gives the protein CASSPGGPGQPQHF.